The T cell receptor (beta chain) described here comes from a study of blood T cell repertoires in COVID-19. Across the study: Whether acute or convalescent, the COVID-19 samples came from the United States, Italy and Spain.

The assay was immunoSEQ multiplex PCR, and TCRdb's table has in-frame clones only and misses some. The sample contains about 120,000 clones, roughly 89% of which appear only once. The V end lost 5 bases, the J end lost 3 bases, and 14 bases lay between the germline ends. The CDR3 spans 14 residues. Germline V lookup: CDR1 MNHNY, CDR2 SVGAGI (reference sequence). The J gene is TRBJ2-7, the V gene TRBV6-6; the D gene is possibly TRBD2 (6 bases). The specimen was peripheral blood. The sequence derives from a woman between 55 and 75 years old with COVID-19, enrolled during active disease. CDR3 sequence (DNA): TGTGCCAGCAGTCCGTCGGCCGGGGGCTACGAGCAGTACTTC. This codes for CASSPSAGGYEQYF.